This T cell receptor (beta chain) was profiled in a study of TET2 disruption in CD19-targeted CAR T cells (dated by TCRdb to between 2018 and 2020). About the study as a whole: Sample numbers were set by the original clinical trial design and sample availability, with no additional inclusion criteria. What the research found in general, with its limitations: Conclusions about the CAR T cells of the patient were based on extensive analysis of a single subject.

Deep sequencing of the TCR beta chain was done using the immunoSEQ assay. From the authors' description of their analysis: Only productive TCR beta rearrangements went into calculating clonotype frequencies. The immuneACCESS repertoire file appears here via TCRdb, limited to in-frame rearrangements. These files lack a portion of the clones; in checked studies, under half of the deficit traces to unresolved V genes, and the cause of the others is not known. The V and J calls and clone size come from that table; D and trimming were worked out from the DNA. The sample has about 25,000 clones on record. The top ten clonotypes cover more than 1.5% of the sample. According to the study, the label for this sample's treatment or condition signals: autologous CTL019 cells: CD19 CAR with 4-1BB and CD3 zeta domains. The CD19 CAR incorporated TCR zeta and 4-1BB costimulatory signaling domains. Leukapheresis was used to collect T cells from peripheral blood for manufacturing CTL019. The DNeasy Blood and Tissue Kit was used to extract genomic DNA from pre-infusion T cells, peripheral blood, or sorted post-infusion T cells.

Note on this clone: Which antigen it targets is not known.

This TCR was recovered from a man between 65 and 79 years old with chronic lymphocytic leukemia. This specimen was CD8- CAR+ T cells sorted from cultured blood T cells, taken for CD19 CAR T cell therapy. The intended sense of this specimen's cell subset or site label: CD8-negative CAR-positive T cells from the infusion product.

The sequenced part of the CDR3 DNA is TGTGCCAGCAGTCCTCAGGGGACGAGGTCACCC. Its translation is CASSPQGTRSP. The entire CDR3 protein reads CASSPQGTRSPLHF. Here the chain combines TRBV2 and TRBJ1-6, and possibly TRBD1, on 6 matching bases. The CDR3 end falls 3 residues outside the read, so it is completed with the germline J gene. The CDR3 covers 14 residues, taking in both the cysteine and the phenylalanine. The DNA shown is the part of the CDR3 that was read: 33 bases, in frame from base 1. Via the germline V gene, CDR1 is SNHLY and CDR2 FYNNEI. The junction carries 15 bases between V and J, which are trimmed by 5 bases and 10 bases respectively.